This is a list of T cell receptor beta chains from one sample in a study of T cell responses to AZD1222 COVID-19 vaccine. Assay: immunoSEQ multiplex PCR; the TCRdb copy retains only in-frame clones and omits some. The table includes about 110,000 clones, less than 95% detected once. This sample comprised peripheral blood, obtained 28 days after the second AZD1222 dose. The receptor source for this set is an adult who received the AZD1222 COVID-19 vaccine. Both conserved end residues are part of each CDR3. The D gene is left open where the match is weak. Where a row states a size, it is once, few, many or the class of an expanded clone; other rows omit it.

J,D,V,size,CDR3,DNA
TRBJ1-2,TRBD1,TRBV5-1,.,CASSLGPGTGSGGYTF,TGCGCCAGCAGCCTCGGTCCCGGGACAGGGAGTGGTGGCTACACCTTC
TRBJ2-3,.,TRBV6-5,.,CASHQPPSEYF,TGTGCCAGCCACCAACCCCCGTCGGAGTATTTT
TRBJ2-1,.,TRBV7-6,.,CASTPQGWGASYNEQFF,TGTGCCAGCACCCCCCAGGGGTGGGGGGCCTCCTACAATGAGCAGTTCTTC
TRBJ1-2,.,TRBV19,.,CASIQGNYGYTF,TGTGCCAGTATACAGGGAAACTATGGCTACACCTTC
TRBJ2-7,TRBD1,TRBV6-5,.,CASRTGSYEQYF,TGTGCCAGCAGGACAGGGAGCTACGAGCAGTACTTC
TRBJ2-2,.,TRBV5-1,once,CASSSPGENTGELFF,TGCGCCAGCAGCTCCCCAGGCGAGAACACCGGGGAGCTGTTTTTT
TRBJ1-6,.,TRBV18,.,CASSPALSSYNSPLHF,TGTGCCAGCTCACCGGCTTTGAGCTCCTATAATTCACCCCTCCACTTT
TRBJ1-6,.,TRBV20-1,.,CSASDDRSYNSPLHF,TGCAGTGCTAGTGACGACAGGTCCTATAATTCACCCCTCCACTTT
TRBJ2-2,TRBD2,TRBV14,.,CASSPTDLLAGGNTGELFF,TGTGCCAGCAGCCCCACGGACCTCCTAGCGGGGGGGAACACCGGGGAGCTGTTTTTT
TRBJ1-1,.,TRBV11-2,.,CASSLRGGATEAFF,TGTGCCAGCAGCTTAAGGGGGGGCGCGACTGAAGCTTTCTTT
TRBJ1-2,.,TRBV4-3,.,CASSLYSSVGYTF,TGCGCCAGCAGCCTTTACAGCTCGGTGGGCTACACCTTC
TRBJ1-2,.,TRBV6-6,.,CASSPRNYGYTF,TGTGCCAGCAGTCCACGGAACTATGGCTACACCTTC
TRBJ2-4,TRBD2,TRBV6-5,.,CASTPGTTTDIQYF,TGTGCCAGCACTCCCGGGACTACGACCGACATTCAGTACTTC
TRBJ1-5,.,TRBV5-8,.,CASSSGANSNQPQHF,TGTGCCAGCAGCTCGGGGGCCAATAGCAATCAGCCCCAGCATTTT
TRBJ2-1,.,TRBV19,.,CASSTEGGGLEQFF,TGTGCCAGTAGTACCGAGGGGGGTGGGCTTGAGCAGTTCTTC
TRBJ2-7,.,TRBV4-1,.,CASSQEEGTKQYF,TGCGCCAGCAGCCAAGAGGAGGGGACCAAGCAGTACTTC
TRBJ2-6,.,TRBV27,.,CASSYAILGGLGANVLTF,TGTGCCAGCAGTTATGCCATCCTGGGGGGGCTTGGGGCCAACGTCCTGACTTTC
TRBJ2-7,.,TRBV20-1,.,CSAPRGGEQYF,TGCAGTGCTCCCCGTGGCGGCGAGCAGTACTTC
TRBJ2-1,TRBD2,TRBV6-5,few,CASSYVGTSAPEQFF,TGTGCCAGCAGTTACGTGGGGACTAGCGCCCCTGAGCAGTTCTTC
TRBJ2-1,TRBD1,TRBV6-5,.,CASNAGGSSYNEQFF,TGTGCCAGCAATGCAGGGGGAAGCTCCTACAATGAGCAGTTCTTC
TRBJ1-6,TRBD1,TRBV7-9,.,CASSSTGGSPLHF,TGTGCCAGCAGCTCAACAGGGGGTTCACCCCTCCACTTT
TRBJ1-5,TRBD1,TRBV6-5,.,CASTTGTGSQPQHF,TGTGCCAGCACCACCGGGACAGGGAGTCAGCCCCAGCATTTT
TRBJ1-1,.,TRBV4-2,.,CASSQGGGARGNTEAFF,TGTGCCAGCAGCCAAGGCGGGGGGGCAAGGGGGAACACTGAAGCTTTCTTT
TRBJ1-1,.,TRBV24-1,.,CATSDPDTEAFF,TGTGCCACCAGTGACCCTGACACTGAAGCTTTCTTT
TRBJ2-3,TRBD2,TRBV7-9,.,CASSPGRGGLTDTQYF,TGTGCCAGCAGCCCGGGACGCGGGGGGTTAACAGATACGCAGTATTTT
TRBJ1-1,.,TRBV18,.,CASSPREGGDPEAFF,TGTGCCAGCTCACCACGAGAGGGTGGGGACCCCGAAGCTTTCTTT
TRBJ1-6,.,TRBV7-9,.,CASSFGSPLHF,TGTGCCAGCAGCTTCGGTTCACCCCTCCACTTT
TRBJ2-7,.,TRBV6-6,.,CASGHRVTTYEQYF,TGTGCCAGCGGCCACAGGGTAACTACCTACGAGCAGTACTTC
TRBJ2-1,.,TRBV5-1,.,CASRDTGNEQFF,TGCGCCAGCCGGGACACCGGCAATGAGCAGTTCTTC
TRBJ2-7,TRBD1,TRBV5-1,.,CASKPGQGPLGSYEQYF,TGCGCCAGCAAACCGGGACAGGGCCCCTTAGGATCCTACGAGCAGTACTTC
TRBJ2-7,TRBD2,TRBV5-1,.,CASSLYSGGPGEQYF,TGCGCCAGCAGCCTATATAGCGGGGGCCCGGGGGAGCAGTACTTC
TRBJ1-1,TRBD1,TRBV18,.,CASSPATGRNTEAFF,TGTGCCAGCTCGCCCGCGACAGGGAGGAACACTGAAGCTTTCTTT
TRBJ1-1,TRBD1,TRBV5-1,.,CASAQGGVAFF,TGCGCCAGCGCCCAGGGGGGGGTGGCTTTCTTT
TRBJ1-4,TRBD1,TRBV5-5,once,CASSLTGGEKLFF,TGTGCCAGCAGCTTGACAGGGGGCGAAAAACTGTTTTTT
TRBJ2-7,.,TRBV4-3,.,CASSQDPNQTGYEQYF,TGCGCCAGCAGCCAAGATCCCAACCAGACCGGATACGAGCAGTACTTC
TRBJ2-7,TRBD1,TRBV10-3,.,CAIRSGTGGQEQYF,TGTGCCATCAGATCCGGGACAGGGGGGCAGGAGCAGTACTTC
TRBJ1-4,TRBD1,TRBV12-3/TRBV12-4,.,CASRGQGVEKLFF,TGTGCCAGCAGAGGACAGGGGGTTGAAAAACTGTTTTTT
TRBJ1-4,.,TRBV7-9,.,CASSSTTGRFEKLFF,TGTGCCAGCAGCTCCACGACAGGACGTTTTGAAAAACTGTTTTTT
TRBJ1-3,.,TRBV7-2,.,CASSLARGGGNTIYF,TGTGCCAGCAGCTTAGCGCGAGGGGGGGGAAACACCATATATTTT
TRBJ2-1,.,TRBV7-2,.,CASRQGADEQFF,TGTGCCAGCAGACAAGGCGCGGATGAGCAGTTCTTC
TRBJ1-1,.,TRBV10-3,.,CAISAVDTEAFF,TGTGCCATCAGTGCGGTGGACACTGAAGCTTTCTTT
TRBJ2-3,.,TRBV7-2,once,CASEDPGLQGETDTQYF,TGTGCCAGCGAAGACCCCGGCCTTCAGGGAGAAACAGATACGCAGTATTTT
TRBJ1-1,TRBD1,TRBV7-2,.,CASSSQGDTEAFF,TGTGCCAGCAGCTCACAGGGGGACACTGAAGCTTTCTTT
TRBJ1-5,.,TRBV3-1/TRBV3-2,.,CASSPLTEDQPQHF,TGTGCCAGCAGCCCACTTACCGAGGATCAGCCCCAGCATTTT
TRBJ1-4,TRBD1,TRBV27,.,CASSLDRGRTNEKLFF,TGTGCCAGCAGCCTCGACAGGGGGCGAACTAATGAAAAACTGTTTTTT